This TCR beta chain was recorded in a study of OX40 agonist ivuxolimab in advanced cancers. As for the study more broadly: Ivuxolimab was a fully human IgG2 agonistic monoclonal antibody targeting the costimulatory receptor OX40 (CD134). Intravenous ivuxolimab was administered to patients every 2 weeks at six dose levels: 0.01, 0.1, 0.3, 1.5, 3 and 10 mg/kg. Of the approximately 50 dose-escalation patients, hepatocellular carcinoma was present in 19, melanoma in about 15, renal cell carcinoma in 9 and head and neck cancer in 9. In the dose-escalation cohort, 82.7% of patients were male, and the mean age was approximately 60 years, with a range of roughly 20 to 85. Prior anti-PD-1, anti-PD-L1 or anti-CTLA-4 therapy was permitted, and about 40% of dose-escalation patients had received checkpoint inhibitors. Partial responses were achieved by three dose-escalation patients, of whom one had hepatocellular carcinoma and two had cutaneous melanoma. Peripheral TCRbeta sequencing was intended to test whether TCR sequence diversity was altered and clonal T-cell expansion was caused by ivuxolimab. The monotherapy dose-escalation portion (N of about 57 patients) of the phase I ivuxolimab trial is reported in the paper.

The germline V gene (reference sequence) supplies CDR1 MNHEY and CDR2 SMNVEV. The germline ends are 5 bases apart after V is trimmed by 0 bases and J by 4 bases. From its cysteine to its phenylalanine, the CDR3 spans 13 amino acids. The read is trimmed to its CDR3 DNA, 39 bases read in frame from base 1. In the case of this clone: Its target antigen remains unknown. The record has no base qualities; no much larger clone is one base away.

Genomic DNA was extracted from sorted cells for sequencing of the TCRbeta CDR3 region. TCRbeta CDR3 regions were sequenced using the immunoSEQ Assay. TCRdb mirrors the immuneACCESS table, restricted to in-frame sequences. Some clones are absent from its copies; in checked studies, under half trace to an unresolved V gene, and the reason for the others is unknown. The sample table shows about 25,000 clones, and 81% are seen once. The top ten hold around 24% of the sample. Findings and caveats that apply to the study as a whole: After ivuxolimab, more expanded clones were found on average in CD8+ T cells than in CD4+ T cells. At doses of 0.1 to 3.0 mg/kg, clonal expansion of both CD4+ and CD8+ blood T cells was observed from baseline to week 6. Low levels of normalized T-cell clonal expansion were also seen in some patients who did not respond. In partial responders in the 0.1-3.0 mg/kg groups, normalized peripheral clonal expansion was found to be among the lowest, especially among CD8+ T cells. Which antigens the clonally expanded peripheral T cells were specific for was not determined.

Patients with autoimmune disease history or receiving systemic immunosuppression were excluded from the trial. Peripheral blood for TCR sequencing was drawn from every dose cohort at baseline, at cycle 4 day 1 and at cycle 7 day 1. Samples were obtained from an open-label, multicenter, first-in-human phase I dose-escalation trial of ivuxolimab. Adults with locally advanced or metastatic melanoma, renal cell, hepatocellular, or head and neck squamous cell carcinoma were enrolled in the trial. CD4+ and CD8+ T cells were sorted separately from peripheral blood before TCR sequencing. The receptor chain draws on TRBV27 and TRBJ2-3; no D segment can be confidently identified. This receptor was taken from an adult with an advanced solid tumor such as melanoma, head and neck, liver or kidney cancer. The sequences come from CD4+ or CD8+ T cells sorted from blood, collected in a trial of the OX40 agonist ivuxolimab. The sequenced DNA: TGTGCCAGCAGTTTATCGAACGCAGATACGCAGTATTTT. Its protein reads: CASSLSNADTQYF.